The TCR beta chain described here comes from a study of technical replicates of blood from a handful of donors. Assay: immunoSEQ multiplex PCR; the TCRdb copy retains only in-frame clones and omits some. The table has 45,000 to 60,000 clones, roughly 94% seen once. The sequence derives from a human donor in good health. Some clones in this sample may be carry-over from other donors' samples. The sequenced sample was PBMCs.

The DNA of the CDR3 is TGCAGTGTCCCCGGGTCGTATTTT. As protein: CSVPGSYF. This chain uses TRBV20-1 with TRBJ2-3; D gene uncertain. The CDR3 loop spans 8 amino acids. Between the trimmed V and J ends, which lost 7 bases and 14 bases, there was a span of 10 bases. Germline V lookup: CDR1 DFQATT, CDR2 SNEGSKA (reference sequence).